These 20 T cell receptor beta chains share one sample of origin, sequenced in a study of T cells in Graves' hyperthyroidism and ophthalmopathy. Amplification yielded TCR beta CDR3 regions, with RNA transcripts as the source. TCR CDR3 regions were first amplified by RT-PCR with HTBI primers. One entry per CDR3 protein, called by TCRdb with MiXCR from the multiplex PCR reads. The sample records about 640,000 distinct CDR3 sequences, less than 25% being singletons. Sequencing was done on a sample of blood. All receptors come from a man in his thirties or forties with Graves' ophthalmopathy.

The rearrangement links TRBV9 to TRBJ1-2; 8 nucleotides match TRBD1. The CDR3 sequence is 15 residues long. Trimming at V came to 0 bases and at J to 6 bases, leaving 7 bases not matched to a gene. Per germline, CDR1 SGDLS and CDR2 YYNGEE. CDR3 bases: TGTGCCAGCAGCGTAGTGGCAGGGGGCGCGGATGGCTACACCTTC. Translated: CASSVVAGGADGYTF.

This clonotype was counted at least ten times. The chain is built from TRBV28 and TRBJ2-3; 7 bases line up with TRBD1. V trimming: 6 bases; J trimming: 1 base; junction bases outside the gene matches: 4. This CDR3 contains 14 residues. Germline lookup yields CDR1 MDHEN and CDR2 SYDVKM. The CDR3, as DNA: TGTGCCAGCAGCGCCGACAGGGGCACAGATACGCAGTATTTT. Translation: CASSADRGTDTQYF.

This clonotype was detected ten times or more. The chain has TRBV7-2 and TRBJ2-5; maybe TRBD1 (6 bases). V lost 5 bases, J lost 7 bases, and 20 bases lay in between. The CDR3 runs 15 residues. Germline assignment: CDR1 SGHTA and CDR2 FQGNSA. The CDR3 here is CASSPTSGRGGTQYF. DNA of the CDR3: TGTGCCAGCAGCCCGACCTCAGGTCGAGGGGGGACCCAGTACTTC.

The chain couples TRBV5-4 to TRBJ2-3, with D unclear. CDR1 is SGHNT, CDR2 YYREEE, per germline (reference sequence). The V and J ends lost 0 bases and 11 bases respectively, with 10 bases between them. This CDR3 region has 12 residues. CDR3 coding DNA: TGTGCCAGCAGCTTGGGAAGCGCAGAGCAGTATTTT. This encodes CASSLGSAEQYF.

This clonotype was seen more than once but under ten times. The rearrangement uses TRBV28 and TRBJ2-2, with 10 bases matching TRBD2. The CDR3 consists of 17 residues. The V segment lost 5 bases and the J segment 4 bases; nucleotides outside the gene matches: 10. The V gene's germline CDR1 is MDHEN and CDR2 SYDVKM. CDR3 protein: CASSPSRLAGPTGELFF. The CDR3 DNA follows: TGTGCCAGCAGTCCATCCCGACTAGCGGGCCCCACCGGGGAGCTGTTTTTT.

This clonotype has at least ten counts. The chain combines TRBV6-1 with TRBJ2-5, with D possibly being TRBD1 or TRBD2 (6 bases each). There are 13 residues in the CDR3. The germline CDR1 and CDR2 sequences are MNHNS and SASEGT. Written as DNA, the CDR3 is TGTGCACGAGAGGGGGGCAACCAAGAGACCCAGTACTTC. Translated: CAREGGNQETQYF.

The V and J genes are TRBV28 and TRBJ2-3; D unresolved. This CDR3 contains 16 residues. The V gene's germline CDR1 is MDHEN and CDR2 SYDVKM. Trimming cost V 8 bases and J 2 bases, with 20 bases left between them. CDR3 in DNA: TGTGCCAGCCGAAATTTAGGTGGACGGACCACAGATACGCAGTATTTT. Amino acids: CASRNLGGRTTDTQYF. The complete variable domain, with remaining parts taken from reference TRBV28 and TRBJ2-3, reads DVKVTQSSRYLVKRTGEKVFLECVQDMDHENMFWYRQDPGLGLRLIYFSYDVKMKEKGDIPEGYSVSREKKERFSLILESASTNQTSMYLCASRNLGGRTTDTQYFGPGTRLTVL.

This clonotype has only a few counts. The V call is TRBV14, the J call TRBJ2-1; 9 bases are shared with TRBD2. Germline CDR1 is SGHDN and CDR2 is FVKESK. J lost 2 bases, V lost 4 bases, and 9 bases had no gene match. The CDR3 extends over 17 amino acids. The CDR3 DNA sequence: TGTGCCAGCAGCCGGCGAAGCGGGAGGACCACCTACAATGAGCAGTTCTTC. Amino acids: CASSRRSGRTTYNEQFF.

This clonotype was observed a handful of times. This CDR3 reads CASSVDGNRGAGGELFF. The DNA of the CDR3 is TGTGCCAGCAGCGTAGATGGGAACAGGGGTGCTGGCGGGGAGCTGTTTTTT. The chain employs TRBV9 and TRBJ2-2; 7 bases are shared with TRBD1. The CDR3 spans 17 residues. V was pared by 0 bases and J by 7 bases, with 12 bases of the junction left unmatched. The germline gives CDR1 SGDLS, CDR2 YYNGEE.

V gene TRBV9 combines with J gene TRBJ2-3; no reliable D call. V lost 4 bases and J lost 4, with 10 bases in between. This CDR3 contains 13 residues. The V gene's germline CDR1 is SGDLS and CDR2 YYNGEE. In DNA form, the CDR3 reads TGTGCCAGCAGCAACTTAAGCCCAGATACGCAGTATTTT. Its protein product is CASSNLSPDTQYF.

In its sample, this clonotype was seen many times. V is TRBV30 and J is TRBJ2-1; 7 bases are a match to TRBD2. J gave up 5 bases and V 1 base, and 5 bases lay outside the gene matches. Per the germline V gene, CDR1 is GTSNPN and CDR2 is SVGIG (reference sequence). The CDR3 has 14 amino acids. The CDR3: CAWSEGRGNNEQFF. The CDR3 bases are TGTGCCTGGAGTGAGGGGAGGGGTAACAATGAGCAGTTCTTC.

The rearrangement joins TRBV6-2 or TRBV6-3 to TRBJ1-2; tentatively, D is TRBD1 (6 bases). From germline, CDR1 is MNHEY and CDR2 SVGEGT. The V and J ends lost 9 bases and 0 bases respectively, with 17 bases between them. This CDR3 has 15 residues. As DNA, the CDR3 is TGTGCCAGTTTTTCGACAGGTCAAGCTAACTATGGCTACACCTTC. Amino acid sequence: CASFSTGQANYGYTF.

This clonotype was observed many times. This sequence joins TRBV20-1 and TRBJ2-7; 11 nucleotides agree with TRBD1. The junction had 8 bases not matched to a gene; V was cut back by 1 base and J by 6 bases. CDR1 DFQATT and CDR2 SNEGSKA come from the germline V gene (reference sequence). The CDR3 runs to 15 residues. CDR3 region: CSARVTGTGGGEQYF. The CDR3 bases are TGCAGTGCTAGAGTTACCGGGACAGGGGGTGGCGAGCAGTACTTC.

The chain combines TRBV7-6 with TRBJ2-2; 10 nucleotides match TRBD2. The CDR3 sequence is 16 residues long. Trimming took 6 bases from V and 6 from J; bases not matched to a gene: 10. Germline CDR1 SGHVS, CDR2 FNYEAQ. This CDR3 reads CASSPEASGSAGELFF. CDR3 nucleotides: TGTGCCAGCAGTCCGGAGGCTAGCGGGAGCGCCGGGGAGCTGTTTTTT.

In nucleotides, the CDR3 is TGTGCCAGCATCCGGGGGGCCGGCACCGGGGAGCTGTTTTTT. This encodes CASIRGAGTGELFF. This chain links TRBV6-2 or TRBV6-3 with TRBJ2-2, with D possibly matching TRBD2 (7 bases). V dropped 7 bases and J dropped 4 bases, with 13 bases sitting between them. Germline V gives CDR1 MNHEY, CDR2 SVGEGT. The CDR3 loop spans 14 amino acids.

The chain uses TRBV7-2 and TRBJ2-1, with 9 nucleotides matching TRBD2. Germline-derived CDR1 and CDR2 are SGHTA and FQGNSA. The CDR3 runs to 16 residues. V was clipped by 0 bases and J by 9 bases; unmatched bases: 9. CDR3 coding DNA: TGTGCCAGCAGCTTAGCGGGGGTAGCGGGAGCCACTGAGCAGTTCTTC. Its protein is CASSLAGVAGATEQFF.

The rearrangement joins TRBV4-1 to TRBJ2-2; 12 nucleotides match TRBD1. CDR1 is MGHRA, CDR2 YSYEKL, per germline. Trimming at V came to 3 bases and at J to 6 bases, leaving 5 bases not matched to a gene. The CDR3 runs 16 residues. CDR3 protein: CASSQVGQGASGELFF. CDR3 DNA: TGCGCCAGCAGCCAGGTGGGACAGGGGGCTTCCGGGGAGCTGTTTTTT.

The table lists this clonotype with a few counts. The genes are TRBV28 and TRBJ1-1; 7 bases map to TRBD1. Trimming at V came to 6 bases and at J to 0 bases, leaving 16 bases not matched to a gene. Germline V lookup: CDR1 MDHEN, CDR2 SYDVKM. This CDR3 has 18 residues. The CDR3 nucleotides read TGTGCCAGCAGCTCCAGGGGGGCGGGGTTGGCAGTGAACACTGAAGCTTTCTTT. Translating gives CASSSRGAGLAVNTEAFF.

This clonotype was seen a few times. V usage is TRBV18 and J usage is TRBJ1-2, with unresolved D. This CDR3 comprises 14 residues. V dropped 1 base and J dropped 5 bases, with 11 bases sitting between them. Germline-derived CDR1 and CDR2 are KGHSH and LQKENI. The CDR3 DNA reads TGTGCCAGCTCACCACAAGCCAAGGAGTATGGCTACACCTTC. As protein: CASSPQAKEYGYTF.

This clonotype has a handful of counts. The chain combines TRBV4-1 with TRBJ2-5; D possibly corresponds to TRBD1 (5 bases). CDR3 length: 14 residues. From germline, CDR1 is MGHRA and CDR2 YSYEKL. The V and J ends lost 1 base and 4 bases respectively, with 10 bases between them. The CDR3 spells CASSQVRGRETQYF. The CDR3 bases are TGCGCCAGCAGCCAAGTTAGGGGTCGAGAGACCCAGTACTTC.